A selection of T cell receptor beta chains follows, all from one sample in a study of CD8 T cells in Susac syndrome. TCRdb re-called the immunoSEQ multiplex PCR reads through MiXCR, storing one row per CDR3 protein. The sample consists of around 150,000 distinct CDR3 sequences, just under 95% of them appearing once. Sequencing used CD4+ T cells from PBMCs. The receptors were sampled from a human donor in good health. The CDR3 runs from the conserved cysteine through the conserved F or W. Each record gives: CDR3 DNA, CDR3 protein, J gene, CDR3 length, clone size, V gene, D gene. D genes are given only for firm matches. Part of the rows lack a size; the others show once, few, many or a class for expanded clones.

CDR3nt: TGTGCCAGCAGAGGCGGGTTAATGAACACTGAAGCTTTCTTT
CDR3aa: CASRGGLMNTEAFF
j_gene: TRBJ1-1
len: 14
abundance: NA
v_gene: TRBV7-2
d_gene: NA

CDR3nt: TGTGCTAGCTCCCCGACAGGGGCTAATGAAAAACTGTTTTTT
CDR3aa: CASSPTGANEKLFF
j_gene: TRBJ1-4
len: 14
abundance: once
v_gene: TRBV12-5
d_gene: TRBD1

CDR3nt: TGTGCCAGCAGCTTAGAGTCTCAGCAGTACTTC
CDR3aa: CASSLESQQYF
j_gene: TRBJ2-7
len: 11
abundance: NA
v_gene: TRBV7-8
d_gene: NA

CDR3nt: TGCAGTGCTAGAGATCCGCGGAGCATGAACACTGAAGCTTTCTTT
CDR3aa: CSARDPRSMNTEAFF
j_gene: TRBJ1-1
len: 15
abundance: NA
v_gene: TRBV20-1
d_gene: NA

CDR3nt: TGTGCCAGCAGTAAGGGAGTATCCTACAATGAGCAGTTCTTC
CDR3aa: CASSKGVSYNEQFF
j_gene: TRBJ2-1
len: 14
abundance: NA
v_gene: TRBV2
d_gene: NA

CDR3nt: TGTGCCAGCAGTCAAATCACTAATGGCTACACCTTC
CDR3aa: CASSQITNGYTF
j_gene: TRBJ1-2
len: 12
abundance: NA
v_gene: TRBV7-9
d_gene: NA

CDR3nt: TGTGCCAGCAGCCAAGGGATTCGGCTGTCCTACGAGCAGTACTTC
CDR3aa: CASSQGIRLSYEQYF
j_gene: TRBJ2-7
len: 15
abundance: NA
v_gene: TRBV3-1
d_gene: NA

CDR3nt: TGCAGCGTTAGGGGCCAAGAGACCCAGTACTTC
CDR3aa: CSVRGQETQYF
j_gene: TRBJ2-5
len: 11
abundance: NA
v_gene: TRBV29-1
d_gene: NA

CDR3nt: TGCAGCGTCGCCCCCGGGGGGGCGGAGACCCAGTACTTC
CDR3aa: CSVAPGGAETQYF
j_gene: TRBJ2-5
len: 13
abundance: once
v_gene: TRBV29-1
d_gene: TRBD2

CDR3nt: TGTGCCAGCAAATCGGGGGGGCGTTCAGAGACCCAGTACTTC
CDR3aa: CASKSGGRSETQYF
j_gene: TRBJ2-5
len: 14
abundance: NA
v_gene: TRBV2
d_gene: TRBD2